This passage covers 2 T cell receptor beta chains from one sample sequenced in a study of OX40 agonist ivuxolimab in advanced cancers. Clones were read by immunoSEQ multiplex PCR, and TCRdb kept only the in-frame ones, dropping some. Of some 80,000 clones detected, 86% appear once; the ten largest clones hold just under 2%. The sample was CD4+ or CD8+ T cells sorted from blood, taken in a trial of the OX40 agonist ivuxolimab. The receptors derive from an adult with an advanced solid tumor such as melanoma, head and neck, liver or kidney cancer.

CDR3 loop: CASSHVGLTYEQYF. The DNA of the CDR3 is TGCGCCAGCAGCCACGTTGGGTTGACCTACGAGCAGTACTTC. The J gene is TRBJ2-7, the V gene TRBV4-1; no clear D gene. Germline CDR1 and CDR2: MGHRA and YSYEKL. V lost 3 bases and J 2 bases, leaving 11 bases between the germline ends. This CDR3 contains 14 residues.

V and J are TRBV4-1 and TRBJ2-6; 13 bases map to TRBD2. The ends lost 1 base at V and 0 bases at J; junction bases unmatched: 9. This CDR3 has 21 amino acids. Germline V gene data show CDR1 as MGHRA and CDR2 as YSYEKL. The CDR3 DNA reads TGCGCCAGCAGCCAAGTCGGACTAGCGGGGGCCCGAAGCTCTGGGGCCAACGTCCTGACTTTC. It yields the protein CASSQVGLAGARSSGANVLTF.